This T cell receptor beta chain was identified during a study of breast tumors, draining lymph nodes, adjacent tissues. Breast cancer patients provided tissue from their axillary draining lymph nodes. CDR1 and CDR2 from the germline V gene are MNHEY and SVGAGI. This CDR3 is built from 15 residues. V gave up 7 bases and J gave up 1 base, with 14 bases separating them. Each CDR3 protein gets one entry after TCRdb re-called the multiplex PCR reads with MiXCR. Here the sample spans approximately 230,000 distinct CDR3 sequences, less than 40% being singletons. This clonotype was sampled from a female donor with breast cancer. Some clones in this sample may be carry-over from other donors' samples. The sample was axillary lymph node tissue. The rearrangement uses TRBV6-5 and TRBJ1-3, with D perhaps matching TRBD1 (5 bases). CDR3 nucleotides: TGTGCCAGCACCCCAGGGATAACGTCTGGAAACACCATATATTTT. Its protein is CASTPGITSGNTIYF.